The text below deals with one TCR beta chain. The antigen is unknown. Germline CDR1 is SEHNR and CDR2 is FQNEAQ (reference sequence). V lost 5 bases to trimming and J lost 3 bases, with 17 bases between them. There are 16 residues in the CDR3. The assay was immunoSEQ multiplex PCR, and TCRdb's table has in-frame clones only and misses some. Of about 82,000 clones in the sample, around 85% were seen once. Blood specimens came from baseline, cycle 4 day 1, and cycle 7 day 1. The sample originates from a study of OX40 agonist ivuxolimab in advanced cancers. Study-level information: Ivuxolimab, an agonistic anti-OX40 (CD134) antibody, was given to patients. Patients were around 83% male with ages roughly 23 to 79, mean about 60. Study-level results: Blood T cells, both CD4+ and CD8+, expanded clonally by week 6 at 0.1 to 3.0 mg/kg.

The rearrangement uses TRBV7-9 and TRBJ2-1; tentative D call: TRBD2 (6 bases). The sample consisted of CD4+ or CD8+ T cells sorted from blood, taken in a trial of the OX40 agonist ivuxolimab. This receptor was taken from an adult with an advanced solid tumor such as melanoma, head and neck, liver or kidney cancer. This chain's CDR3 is CASSHTWGEDYNEQFF. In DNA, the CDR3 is TGTGCCAGCAGCCATACCTGGGGGGAGGACTACAATGAGCAGTTCTTC.